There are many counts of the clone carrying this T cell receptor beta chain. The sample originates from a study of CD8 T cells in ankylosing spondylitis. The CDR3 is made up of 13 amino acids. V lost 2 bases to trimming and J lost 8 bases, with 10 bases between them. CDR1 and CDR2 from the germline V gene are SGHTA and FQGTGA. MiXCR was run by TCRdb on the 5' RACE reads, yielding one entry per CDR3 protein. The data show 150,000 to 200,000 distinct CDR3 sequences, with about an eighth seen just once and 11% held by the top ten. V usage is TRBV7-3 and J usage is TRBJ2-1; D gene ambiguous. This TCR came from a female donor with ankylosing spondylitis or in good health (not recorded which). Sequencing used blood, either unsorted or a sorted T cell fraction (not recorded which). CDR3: CASSLSPEHEQFF. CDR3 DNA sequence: TGTGCCAGCAGCTTATCCCCGGAGCATGAGCAGTTCTTC.